Here is one TCR beta chain with its context. The CDR3 runs to 16 residues. Germline CDR1 is MNHNS and CDR2 is SASEGT. The V gene end was trimmed by 2 bases and the J gene end by 5 bases; junction bases not matched to a gene: 6. The study recruited people aged about 18 to 89 years across roughly 25 US areas. Cohort placement rested on clinical history that participants reported themselves. This entry belongs to a study of blood T cell repertoires in COVID-19. Overall study context: Sample material is recorded as cDNA or gDNA derived from T cells, B-cell-depleted T cells, or PBMCs.

Original methodology: How many nucleated cells were present was estimated from reference gene primer amplification. Produced via immunoSEQ multiplex PCR; TCRdb's table is partial and in-frame only. V and J calls and clone size are given by that table; D and trimming were obtained from the DNA. The data contain a few hundred thousand clones, approximately 83% of them singletons. V is TRBV6-1 and J is TRBJ2-5; 12 bases agree with TRBD1. The receptor's source is a woman aged 30 to 39 who had recovered from COVID-19. The sample was PBMCs or T cells enriched from blood (not recorded which). The CDR3 DNA reads TGTGCCAGCAGTGAACCGGGACAGGGGGCCTTGGAGACCCAGTACTTC. Translated, it gives CASSEPGQGALETQYF.